The 22 T cell receptor beta chains below were found in one sample sequenced in a study of blood T cell repertoires in COVID-19. Sequencing was performed with immunoSEQ multiplex PCR; in TCRdb, only in-frame clones are kept and a portion is missing. The sample holds about 97,000 clones, 78% seen once. Sequencing was carried out using peripheral blood. The receptors derive from a man in his sixties with active or convalescent COVID-19.

V gene TRBV28 combines with J gene TRBJ1-4; 10 bases map to TRBD1. This CDR3 has 17 residues. CDR1 MDHEN and CDR2 SYDVKM come from the germline V gene. Trimming at V came to 4 bases and at J to 7 bases, leaving 12 bases not matched to a gene. Written as DNA, the CDR3 is TGTGCCAGCAGTTCCCTGACAGGGGGCTTGTTCGGTGAAAAACTGTTTTTT. Translating gives CASSSLTGGLFGEKLFF.

The gene calls are TRBV19 and TRBJ2-1; TRBD2 agrees at 7 bases. This CDR3 is 15 amino acids long. Per the germline V gene, CDR1 is LNHDA and CDR2 is SQIVND (reference sequence). V lost 5 bases, J lost 4 bases, and 8 bases stayed unmatched. The CDR3 bases are TGTGCCAGTAGTTGGGAGGGGTCCTCTTACAATGAGCAGTTCTTC. Encoded protein: CASSWEGSSYNEQFF.

This rearrangement joins TRBV3-1 (or the pseudogene TRBV3-2) to TRBJ2-1; 9 bases agree with TRBD2. The CDR3 consists of 15 residues. J was trimmed by 6 bases and V by 4 bases; bases with no gene match: 7. CDR1 is LGHDT, CDR2 YNNKEL, per germline (reference sequence). CDR3 sequence: CASSPTGLAINEQFF. DNA for the CDR3: TGTGCCAGCAGCCCGACGGGACTAGCTATCAATGAGCAGTTCTTC.

J is TRBJ2-3 and V is TRBV11-3, with 7 bases fitting TRBD2. Germline CDR1 SGHNT, CDR2 YENEEA. V lost 5 bases to trimming and J lost 0 bases; unmatched junction nucleotides: 5. The CDR3 has 15 residues. The CDR3 nucleotides read TGTGCCAGCAGCCCTGGGGACTACAGCACAGATACGCAGTATTTT. This encodes CASSPGDYSTDTQYF.

The chain couples TRBV29-1 to TRBJ1-1; possibly TRBD1 for D (5 bases). Trimming pared 4 bases from V and 1 base from J, leaving 10 bases between. The CDR3 has 13 amino acids. From germline, CDR1 is SQVTM and CDR2 ANQGSEA. CDR3 DNA sequence: TGCAGCGTTGTACGGAGGGGGAACACTGAAGCTTTCTTT. Protein product: CSVVRRGNTEAFF.

This chain links TRBV5-1 with TRBJ1-1; 9 bases agree with TRBD1. With 8 bases clipped from V and 3 bases from J, the junction kept 8 bases outside the gene matches. The germline gives CDR1 SGHRS, CDR2 YFSETQ. This CDR3 region has 14 residues. The CDR3: CASSYRQGDTEAFF. CDR3 nucleotide sequence: TGCGCCAGTTCTTACAGACAGGGGGACACTGAAGCTTTCTTT.

The CDR3 here is CASGAGAHREQFF. The CDR3 nucleotides read TGTGCCAGCGGGGCGGGAGCGCATCGCGAGCAGTTCTTC. The gene calls are TRBV11-3 and TRBJ2-1; 7 nucleotides line up with TRBD2. Germline trimming cut 8 bases from V and 10 bases from J; bases unmatched to any gene: 11. The germline CDR1 and CDR2 sequences are SGHNT and YENEEA. This CDR3 has 13 residues.

This clone occurred many times. The J gene is TRBJ1-1, the V gene TRBV7-6; tentatively, D is TRBD1 (5 bases). The CDR3 is 14 residues long. The germline CDR1 and CDR2 sequences are SGHVS and FNYEAQ. With 2 bases removed from V and 6 bases from J, the gap between germline ends came to 13 bases. For the CDR3, the DNA is TGTGCCAGCAGCTTACGGGGGGAGTACGCTGAAGCTTTCTTT. This encodes CASSLRGEYAEAFF.

The count of this clone is one. V usage is TRBV28 and J usage is TRBJ1-2; D call uncertain. V was trimmed by 5 bases and J by 7 bases, leaving 8 bases between them. Per the germline V gene, CDR1 is MDHEN and CDR2 is SYDVKM. The CDR3 covers 11 residues. The CDR3 here is CASSNRGGYTF. In nucleotides, the CDR3 is TGTGCCAGCAGTAATAGAGGTGGCTACACCTTC.

The chain uses TRBV5-4 and TRBJ2-5, with 9 bases aligning to TRBD2. Germline V lookup: CDR1 SGHNT, CDR2 YYREEE (reference sequence). The J segment lost 5 bases and the V segment lost 4 bases, leaving 12 bases of the junction unmatched. The CDR3 has 16 residues. The CDR3: CASSAGMGTSRETQYF. In DNA form, the CDR3 reads TGTGCCAGCAGCGCCGGAATGGGGACTAGCAGGGAGACCCAGTACTTC.

A note on this clone: This specimen includes other DNA sequences encoding the same CDR3. The gene calls are TRBV29-1 and TRBJ1-3; D perhaps matches TRBD1 (5 bases). In germline, CDR1 is SQVTM, CDR2 ANQGSEA. The V and J ends lost 6 bases and 1 base respectively, with 10 bases between them. This CDR3 has 13 residues. CDR3 protein: CSVVGGSGNTIYF. DNA of the CDR3: TGCAGCGTAGTCGGGGGTTCTGGAAACACCATATATTTT.

The CDR3 sequence: CASSLGQGLTDTQYF. The CDR3 nucleotides read TGTGCCAGCAGCCTAGGACAGGGTTTGACAGATACGCAGTATTTT. The genes are TRBV11-3 and TRBJ2-3, with 8 bases aligning to TRBD1. This CDR3 has 15 amino acids. The germline gives CDR1 SGHNT, CDR2 YENEEA. V gave up 5 bases and J gave up 3 bases; unmatched junction bases: 7.

This clone was counted ten times or more. V and J are TRBV7-3 and TRBJ1-6; a weak D match, TRBD1 (6 bases). V lost 2 bases to trimming and J lost 7 bases, with 9 bases between them. CDR3 size: 14 residues. Germline V CDR1 and CDR2: SGHTA, FQGTGA. The CDR3 reads CASSLRQGNSPLHF. CDR3 sequence (DNA): TGTGCCAGCAGCTTACGCCAGGGGAATTCACCCCTCCACTTT.

The rearrangement uses TRBV2 and TRBJ2-3; TRBD2 matches at 9 bases. The CDR3 is 15 amino acids. V was clipped by 6 bases and J by 0 bases; unmatched bases: 4. Germline V gene lookup returns CDR1 SNHLY and CDR2 FYNNEI. The DNA for the CDR3 is TGTGCCAGCAGGACTAGCGGCACTAGCACAGATACGCAGTATTTT. This translates into CASRTSGTSTDTQYF. Drawing the rest from reference TRBV2 and TRBJ2-3, the complete variable domain is EPEVTQTPSHQVTQMGQEVILRCVPISNHLYFYWYRQILGQKVEFLVSFYNNEISEKSEIFDDQFSVERPDGSNFTLKIRSTKLEDSAMYFCASRTSGTSTDTQYFGPGTRLTVL.

This clone was seen a handful of times. The chain employs TRBV7-6 and TRBJ2-3; D is unresolved. V was shortened by 1 base and J by 0 bases, with 5 bases between the two germline ends. Germline lookup yields CDR1 SGHVS and CDR2 FNYEAQ. There are 14 residues in the CDR3. The CDR3 is CASSLGASTDTQYF. In DNA, the CDR3 is TGTGCCAGCAGCTTAGGAGCCAGCACAGATACGCAGTATTTT.

The chain joins TRBV28 to TRBJ1-2, with D possibly TRBD1 on 6 matching bases. Trimming took off 3 bases at V and 4 bases at J, with 9 bases between the two ends. This CDR3 region has 13 residues. Per germline, CDR1 MDHEN and CDR2 SYDVKM. For the CDR3, the DNA is TGTGCCAGCAGTTTGCAGGGGTCCTATGGCTACACCTTC. Translated, it gives CASSLQGSYGYTF.

The J gene is TRBJ2-1, the V gene TRBV24-1, with 13 bases identical to TRBD2. The CDR3 is made up of 17 amino acids. Germline CDR1 KGHDR, CDR2 SFDVKD. Trimming took 3 bases from V and 8 from J; bases not matched to a gene: 9. The chain's CDR3 is CATSDLRTSGRGDEQFF. The CDR3 bases are TGTGCCACCAGTGATCTCCGGACTAGCGGGAGAGGGGATGAGCAGTTCTTC.

As for this clone: The sample has other DNA sequences that encode this CDR3 too. CDR3 nucleotides: TGTGCCAGCAGTGAGCGGCAGAATAGCAATCAGCCCCAGCATTTT. It codes for CASSERQNSNQPQHF. The chain couples TRBV2 to TRBJ1-5; D uncertain. Between the trimmed V and J ends, which lost 3 bases and 0 bases, there was a span of 9 bases. The CDR3 length is 15 residues. CDR1 is SNHLY, CDR2 FYNNEI, per germline. Complete variable domain (other parts from reference TRBV2 and TRBJ1-5): EPEVTQTPSHQVTQMGQEVILRCVPISNHLYFYWYRQILGQKVEFLVSFYNNEISEKSEIFDDQFSVERPDGSNFTLKIRSTKLEDSAMYFCASSERQNSNQPQHFGDGTRLSIL.

The V gene is TRBV6-1, the J gene TRBJ1-2; D is possibly TRBD1 (6 bases). Germline lookup yields CDR1 MNHNS and CDR2 SASEGT. The V gene lost 2 bases and the J gene lost 5 bases, with 15 bases spanning the gap. The CDR3 extends over 15 amino acids. The chain's CDR3 is CASSEYKGTFYGYTF. CDR3 nucleotides: TGTGCCAGCAGTGAATACAAGGGGACATTTTATGGCTACACCTTC.

The chain is built from TRBV24-1 and TRBJ2-5, with a weak D call TRBD1 (5 bases). CDR1 KGHDR and CDR2 SFDVKD come from the germline V gene. V lost 0 bases to trimming and J lost 3 bases, with 16 bases between them. CDR3 length: 17 residues. The CDR3 loop is CATSDLQAQGEKETQYF. The CDR3 bases are TGTGCCACCAGTGATTTGCAGGCTCAGGGCGAGAAAGAGACCCAGTACTTC.

This chain links TRBV12-5 with TRBJ1-2; D is unclear. V shed 2 bases and J shed 4 bases, with 11 bases lying between them. Germline CDR1 is LGHNT and CDR2 is FRNRAP. The CDR3 spans 14 residues. The CDR3 nucleotides read TGTGCTAGTGGTTTGACGGGAGACCTCTATGGCTACACCTTC. Encoded protein: CASGLTGDLYGYTF.

The J gene is TRBJ2-3, the V gene TRBV2, with a tentative D call TRBD2 (5 bases). The CDR3 covers 14 residues. Trimming left V 4 bases short and J 2 bases short, with 10 bases between. Germline V gives CDR1 SNHLY, CDR2 FYNNEI. The CDR3 DNA sequence: TGTGCCAGCAGTGTTAGAGGGTTCACAGATACGCAGTATTTT. This gives the protein CASSVRGFTDTQYF. Full variable domain (outside the CDR3, taken from reference TRBV2 and TRBJ2-3): EPEVTQTPSHQVTQMGQEVILRCVPISNHLYFYWYRQILGQKVEFLVSFYNNEISEKSEIFDDQFSVERPDGSNFTLKIRSTKLEDSAMYFCASSVRGFTDTQYFGPGTRLTVL.